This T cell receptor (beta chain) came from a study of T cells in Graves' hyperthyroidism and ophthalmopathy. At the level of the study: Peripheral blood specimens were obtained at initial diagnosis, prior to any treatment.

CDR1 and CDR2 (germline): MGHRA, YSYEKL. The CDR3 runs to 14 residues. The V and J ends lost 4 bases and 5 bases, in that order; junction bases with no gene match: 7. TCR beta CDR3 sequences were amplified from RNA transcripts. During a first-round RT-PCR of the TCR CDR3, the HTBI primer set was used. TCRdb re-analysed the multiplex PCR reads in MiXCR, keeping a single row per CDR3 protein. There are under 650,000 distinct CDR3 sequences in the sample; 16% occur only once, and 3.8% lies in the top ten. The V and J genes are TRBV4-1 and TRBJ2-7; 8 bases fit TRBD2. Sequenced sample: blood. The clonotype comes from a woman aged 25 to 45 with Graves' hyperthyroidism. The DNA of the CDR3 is TGCGCCAGCAGCCGCGGGGGGCCGGCCGACGAGCAGTACTTC. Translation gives CASSRGGPADEQYF.